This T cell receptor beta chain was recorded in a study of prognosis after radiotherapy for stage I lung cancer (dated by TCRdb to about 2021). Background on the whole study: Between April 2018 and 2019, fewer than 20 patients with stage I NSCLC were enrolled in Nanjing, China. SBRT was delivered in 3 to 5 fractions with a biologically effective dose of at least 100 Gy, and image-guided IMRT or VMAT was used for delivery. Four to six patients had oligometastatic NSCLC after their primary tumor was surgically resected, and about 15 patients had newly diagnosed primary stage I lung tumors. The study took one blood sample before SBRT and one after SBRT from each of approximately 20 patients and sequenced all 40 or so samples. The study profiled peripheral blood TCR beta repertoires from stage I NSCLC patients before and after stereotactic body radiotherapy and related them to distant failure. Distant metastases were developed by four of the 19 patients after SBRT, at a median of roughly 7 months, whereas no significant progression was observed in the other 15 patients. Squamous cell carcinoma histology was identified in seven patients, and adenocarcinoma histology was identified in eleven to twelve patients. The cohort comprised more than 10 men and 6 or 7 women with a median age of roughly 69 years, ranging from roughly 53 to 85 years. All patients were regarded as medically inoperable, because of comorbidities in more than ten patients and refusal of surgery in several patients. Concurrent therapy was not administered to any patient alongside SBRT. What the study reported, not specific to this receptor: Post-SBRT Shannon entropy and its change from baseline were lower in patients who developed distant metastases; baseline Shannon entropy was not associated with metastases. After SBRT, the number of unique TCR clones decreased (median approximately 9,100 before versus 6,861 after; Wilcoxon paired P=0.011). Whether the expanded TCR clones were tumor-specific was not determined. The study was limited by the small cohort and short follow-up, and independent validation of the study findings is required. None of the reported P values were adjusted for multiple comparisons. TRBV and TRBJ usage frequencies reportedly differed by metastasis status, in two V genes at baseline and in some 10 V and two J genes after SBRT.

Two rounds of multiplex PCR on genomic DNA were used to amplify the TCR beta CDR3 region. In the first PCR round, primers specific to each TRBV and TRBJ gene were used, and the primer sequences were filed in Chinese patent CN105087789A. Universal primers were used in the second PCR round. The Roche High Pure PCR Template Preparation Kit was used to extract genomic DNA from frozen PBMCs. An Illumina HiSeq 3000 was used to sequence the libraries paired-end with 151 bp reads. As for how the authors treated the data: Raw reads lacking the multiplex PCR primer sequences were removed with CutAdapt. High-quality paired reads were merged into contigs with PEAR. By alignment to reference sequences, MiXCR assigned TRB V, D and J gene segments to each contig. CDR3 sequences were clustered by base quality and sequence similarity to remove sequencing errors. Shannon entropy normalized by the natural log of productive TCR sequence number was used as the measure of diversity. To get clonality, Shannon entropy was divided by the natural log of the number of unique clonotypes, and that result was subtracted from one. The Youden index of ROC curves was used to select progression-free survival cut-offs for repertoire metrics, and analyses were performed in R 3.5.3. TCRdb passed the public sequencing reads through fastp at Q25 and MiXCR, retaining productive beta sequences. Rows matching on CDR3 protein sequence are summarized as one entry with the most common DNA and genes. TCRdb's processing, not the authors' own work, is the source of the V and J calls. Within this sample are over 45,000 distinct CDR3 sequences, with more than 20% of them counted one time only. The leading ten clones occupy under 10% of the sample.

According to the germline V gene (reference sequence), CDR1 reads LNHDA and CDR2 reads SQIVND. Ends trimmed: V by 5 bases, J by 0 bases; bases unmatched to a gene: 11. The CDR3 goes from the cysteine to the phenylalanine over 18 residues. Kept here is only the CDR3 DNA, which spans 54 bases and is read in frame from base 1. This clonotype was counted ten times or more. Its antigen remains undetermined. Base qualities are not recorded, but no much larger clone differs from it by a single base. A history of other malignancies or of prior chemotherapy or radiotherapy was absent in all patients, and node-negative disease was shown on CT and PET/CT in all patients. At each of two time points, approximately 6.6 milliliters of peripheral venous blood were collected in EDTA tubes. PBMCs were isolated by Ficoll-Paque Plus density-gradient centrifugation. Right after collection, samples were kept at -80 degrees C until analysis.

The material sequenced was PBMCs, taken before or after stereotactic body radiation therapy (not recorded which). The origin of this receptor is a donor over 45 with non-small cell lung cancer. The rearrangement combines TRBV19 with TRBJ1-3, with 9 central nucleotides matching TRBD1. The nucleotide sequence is TGTGCCAGTAGTGACCCGGGACAGGGTCTTCTCTCTGGAAACACCATATATTTT. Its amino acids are CASSDPGQGLLSGNTIYF.